The 21 T cell receptor beta chains reported below all come from one sample, sequenced in a study of shared clonotypes between healthy human individuals. Measured with immunoSEQ multiplex PCR; TCRdb has only the in-frame clones, and not every one. The table has some 2,000,000 clones, 85% to 95% seen once. The sample taken for sequencing was naive CD4+ T cells sorted from blood. Subset specified: CD45RA+ positively selected. The receptors were gathered from a young man in good health.

J is TRBJ2-6 and V is TRBV25-1, with D unresolved. In germline, CDR1 is MGHDK, CDR2 SYGVNS. V lost 9 bases, J lost 0 bases, and 18 bases lay in between. The CDR3 covers 17 residues. The DNA of the CDR3 is TGTGCCAGTTCCCCTCCCGGACCGCCCTCTGGGGCCAACGTCCTGACTTTC. This codes for CASSPPGPPSGANVLTF.

The chain employs TRBV9 and TRBJ1-1; D is perhaps TRBD1 (6 bases). The CDR3 extends over 14 amino acids. Per the germline V gene, CDR1 is SGDLS and CDR2 is YYNGEE. V gave up 3 bases and J gave up 2 bases, with 11 bases separating them. CDR3 protein: CASSAIQGNTEAFF. In nucleotides, the CDR3 is TGTGCCAGCAGCGCCATACAGGGAAACACTGAAGCTTTCTTT.

V and J are TRBV7-2 and TRBJ1-2; D is uncertain. Deletions cut 5 bases from V and 4 bases from J, with 11 bases between. There are 13 residues in the CDR3. Germline-derived CDR1 and CDR2 are SGHTA and FQGNSA. CDR3 region: CASSLSMAYGYTF. The DNA for the CDR3 is TGTGCCAGCAGCCTATCGATGGCCTATGGCTACACCTTC.

The chain carries TRBV4-1 and TRBJ1-5; D unresolved. There are 17 residues in the CDR3. Trimming took 0 bases from V and 2 from J, leaving 14 bases between them. Germline lookup yields CDR1 MGHRA and CDR2 YSYEKL. The CDR3 reads CASSQEASGRGNQPQHF. For the CDR3, the DNA is TGCGCCAGCAGCCAAGAAGCGTCGGGTAGGGGCAATCAGCCCCAGCATTTT.

The rearrangement links TRBV4-2 to TRBJ2-3, with 13 positions matching TRBD2. Trimming removed 2 bases from V and 4 bases from J; junction bases left unmatched: 6. Per the germline V gene, CDR1 is LGHNA and CDR2 is YNFKEQ. The CDR3 has 17 residues. The CDR3 sequence is CASSQSTSGGVSDTQYF. CDR3 in DNA: TGTGCCAGCAGCCAATCCACTAGCGGGGGGGTATCAGATACGCAGTATTTT.

The rearrangement links TRBV7-9 to TRBJ1-4; 8 bases agree with TRBD1. Germline V lookup: CDR1 SEHNR, CDR2 FQNEAQ (reference sequence). The CDR3 covers 15 residues. Germline trimming cut 7 bases from V and 7 bases from J; bases unmatched to any gene: 11. The CDR3 here is CASTYTQGAGEKLFF. DNA for the CDR3: TGTGCCAGCACCTACACCCAGGGGGCGGGTGAAAAACTGTTTTTT.

For this clone: At the DNA level, this CDR3 is encoded by other sequences in the same sample as well. This chain uses TRBV19 with TRBJ1-2, with 11 bases aligning to TRBD1. Germline V CDR1 and CDR2: LNHDA, SQIVND (reference sequence). The V segment lost 8 bases and the J segment 7 bases; nucleotides outside the gene matches: 6. This CDR3 region has 13 residues. This CDR3 is CASSGTGGSGYTF. CDR3 nucleotides: TGTGCCAGTTCCGGGACAGGGGGATCTGGCTACACCTTC. The full variable domain, rest sourced from reference TRBV19 and TRBJ1-2, is DGGITQSPKYLFRKEGQNVTLSCEQNLNHDAMYWYRQDPGQGLRLIYYSQIVNDFQKGDIAEGYSVSREKKESFPLTVTSAQKNPTAFYLCASSGTGGSGYTFGSGTRLTVV.

The chain joins TRBV4-1 to TRBJ1-5; 11 bases fit TRBD1. CDR3 length equals 16 residues. Losses at the gene ends were 4 bases for V and 4 bases for J; bases not matched to a gene: 6. In germline, CDR1 is MGHRA, CDR2 YSYEKL. CDR3 bases: TGCGCCAGCAGCCCTACGGACAGGGGGCGGAATCAGCCCCAGCATTTT. Translation gives CASSPTDRGRNQPQHF.

The J gene is TRBJ1-1, the V gene TRBV11-1; D ambiguous. The CDR3 length is 14 residues. V was clipped by 1 base and J by 4 bases, with 10 bases between them. Germline CDR1 is SGHAT and CDR2 is FQDESV (reference sequence). The DNA for the CDR3 is TGTGCCAGCAGCTTAGACAACCCGAGCACTGAAGCTTTCTTT. Translating it yields CASSLDNPSTEAFF.

The CDR3 here is CATQGSMGDYGYTF. The CDR3 nucleotides read TGTGCCACCCAAGGGTCCATGGGCGACTATGGCTACACCTTC. J is TRBJ1-2 and V is TRBV10-3; D not certain. CDR1 and CDR2 (germline): ENHRY, SYGVKD. The CDR3 sequence is 14 residues long. The V end was cut by 10 bases, the J end by 3 bases, with 18 bases between.

In this sample, this clone turned up once. The genes are TRBV5-4 and TRBJ2-1, with 11 bases aligning to TRBD2. In germline, CDR1 is SGHNT, CDR2 YYREEE (reference sequence). The junction had 5 bases not matched to a gene; V was cut back by 4 bases and J by 5 bases. The CDR3 covers 15 residues. The chain's CDR3 is CASSPAGLADNEQFF. CDR3 bases: TGTGCCAGCAGCCCTGCGGGACTAGCGGACAATGAGCAGTTCTTC.

This clone was detected only once. This chain connects TRBV6-5 to TRBJ1-1; D may be TRBD1 (5 bases). V gave up 5 bases and J gave up 5 bases, with 15 bases separating them. This CDR3 contains 14 residues. Germline V gene sequence: CDR1 MNHEY, CDR2 SVGAGI. The CDR3 loop is CASSRDGGATEAFF. The DNA for the CDR3 is TGTGCCAGCAGTCGGGACGGAGGGGCTACTGAAGCTTTCTTT.

The V gene is TRBV5-5, the J gene TRBJ2-7, with TRBD1 matching 7 bases. Germline values: CDR1 SGHKS, CDR2 YYEKEE (reference sequence). This CDR3 has 16 residues. V dropped 0 bases and J dropped 2; count of bases not matched to a gene: 8. The CDR3 DNA reads TGTGCCAGCAGCTTGGCACCGGGACAGCGCGCCTACGAGCAGTACTTC. It is translated as CASSLAPGQRAYEQYF.

V is TRBV27 and J is TRBJ1-6, with D possibly TRBD1 on 6 matching bases. This CDR3 is built from 15 residues. V lost 6 bases and J lost 0, with 9 bases in between. CDR1 and CDR2 (germline): MNHEY, SMNVEV (reference sequence). The CDR3 sequence is CASRTGVSYNSPLHF. The CDR3 DNA follows: TGTGCCAGCAGGACAGGAGTCTCCTATAATTCACCCCTCCACTTT.

The chain is built from TRBV11-2 and TRBJ2-3; TRBD2 agrees at 7 bases. This CDR3 comprises 18 residues. V trimming: 2 bases; J trimming: 0 bases; junction bases outside the gene matches: 11. CDR1 is SGHAT, CDR2 FQNNGV, per germline. The CDR3 here is CASSLLSTSGVSTDTQYF. CDR3 in DNA: TGTGCCAGCAGCTTACTTTCGACCAGCGGGGTTAGCACAGATACGCAGTATTTT.

This clone appeared a single time. The V call is TRBV18, the J call TRBJ2-7; the D call may be TRBD1 or TRBD2 (5 bases each). The CDR3 covers 13 residues. Germline CDR1 and CDR2: KGHSH and LQKENI. The V end was cut by 6 bases, the J end by 3 bases, with 12 bases between. The CDR3 DNA is TGTGCCAGCTCCCTCTTGAGGGGCTACGAGCAGTACTTC. Protein sequence: CASSLLRGYEQYF.

This chain joins TRBV5-1 and TRBJ1-1; D is perhaps TRBD1 (6 bases). V dropped 2 bases and J dropped 5 bases, with 25 bases sitting between them. Looked up from germline, CDR1 is SGHRS and CDR2 is YFSETQ. The CDR3 runs 18 residues. The CDR3 reads CASSFLAGRGESGTEAFF. CDR3 nucleotides: TGCGCCAGCAGCTTCCTGGCTGGCAGGGGAGAATCGGGGACTGAAGCTTTCTTT.

Turning to this clone: Other DNA variants within this sample encode the same CDR3. V and J are TRBV15 and TRBJ1-5; no clear D gene. V was cut by 5 bases and J by 5 bases, with 7 bases left in between. This CDR3 spans 12 amino acids. Germline V CDR1 and CDR2: LNHNV, YYDKDF (reference sequence). CDR3 region: CATSGGYQPQHF. CDR3 DNA sequence: TGTGCCACCAGCGGTGGATATCAGCCCCAGCATTTT.

The chain employs TRBV4-1 and TRBJ2-3; TRBD2 agrees at 8 bases. There are 15 residues in the CDR3. Germline V gene sequence: CDR1 MGHRA, CDR2 YSYEKL. After removal of 5 bases from V and 6 bases from J, the junction contained 10 bases not matched to a gene. The CDR3 sequence is CASSTSPTSEDTQYF. In DNA, the CDR3 is TGCGCCAGCAGCACATCCCCGACTAGCGAGGATACGCAGTATTTT.

The chain links TRBV28 to TRBJ1-5; D not resolved. From germline, CDR1 is MDHEN and CDR2 SYDVKM. The CDR3 loop spans 16 amino acids. V gave up 5 bases and J gave up 6 bases, with 20 bases separating them. The CDR3 sequence is CASSSSTSMGTQPQHF. CDR3 DNA sequence: TGTGCCAGCAGTAGTAGTACCAGCATGGGAACTCAGCCCCAGCATTTT.

The chain recombines TRBV7-3 with TRBJ2-1; perhaps TRBD1 as D (5 bases). CDR3 length: 13 amino acids. In germline, CDR1 is SGHTA, CDR2 FQGTGA. V was cut by 4 bases and J by 4 bases, with 8 bases left in between. CDR3 bases: TGTGCCAGCAGCTACGACAGTTACAATGAGCAGTTCTTC. Amino acids: CASSYDSYNEQFF.